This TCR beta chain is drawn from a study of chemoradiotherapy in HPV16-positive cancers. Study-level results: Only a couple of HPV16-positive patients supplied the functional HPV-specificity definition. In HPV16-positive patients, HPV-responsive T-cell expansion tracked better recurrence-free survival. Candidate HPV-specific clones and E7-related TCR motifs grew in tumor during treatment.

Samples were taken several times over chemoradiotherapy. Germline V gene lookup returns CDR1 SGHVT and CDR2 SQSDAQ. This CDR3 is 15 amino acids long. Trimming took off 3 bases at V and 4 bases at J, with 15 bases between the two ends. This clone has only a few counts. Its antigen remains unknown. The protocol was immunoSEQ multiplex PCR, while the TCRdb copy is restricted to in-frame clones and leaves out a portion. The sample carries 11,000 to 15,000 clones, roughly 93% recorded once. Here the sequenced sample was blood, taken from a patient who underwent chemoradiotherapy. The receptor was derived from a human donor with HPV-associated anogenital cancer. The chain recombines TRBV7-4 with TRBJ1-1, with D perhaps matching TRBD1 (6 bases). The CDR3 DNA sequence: TGTGCCAGCAGCTTTTATAGGGGGGTGAGCACTGAAGCTTTCTTT. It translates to CASSFYRGVSTEAFF.